Included here is one T cell receptor (beta chain) sequence, with context. This sample stems from a study of blood T cell repertoires in COVID-19. Background on the study: There were acute and convalescent COVID-19 samples, and they came from the United States, Italy and Spain. Sample material is recorded as cDNA or gDNA derived from T cells, B-cell-depleted T cells, or PBMCs.

Assay used: immunoSEQ multiplex PCR; TCRdb lists only in-frame clones, some missing. The data hold about 150,000 clones, with roughly 87% observed a single time. Participants' reported clinical history set cohort assignment. The clonotype was recovered from a woman in her 40s who had been exposed to COVID-19. Sequencing was performed on PBMCs or T cells enriched from blood (not recorded which).

In DNA, the CDR3 is TGTGCCAGTTGGACAGGGGAAGGCTACACCTTC. It encodes CASWTGEGYTF. The chain employs TRBV19 and TRBJ1-2, with 9 positions matching TRBD1. V dropped 8 bases and J dropped 8; count of bases not matched to a gene: 3. CDR3 length: 11 amino acids. Germline CDR1 is LNHDA and CDR2 is SQIVND (reference sequence).